The T cell receptor beta chain under discussion was sequenced for a study of blood T cell repertoires in COVID-19. Study summary: Whether acute or convalescent, the COVID-19 samples came from the United States, Italy and Spain. Sources were T cells, B-cell-depleted T cells, or PBMCs; the material itself was cDNA or gDNA.

This CDR3 spans 15 amino acids. Germline CDR1 LGHNA, CDR2 YSLEER. The trim removed 0 bases at V and 2 bases at J, leaving 4 bases unmatched. Source study methods: Amplification of reference gene primers provided the estimated nucleated cell counts. Produced via immunoSEQ multiplex PCR; TCRdb's table is partial and in-frame only. That table is the source of V, J and clone size, and D and trimming were worked out from the DNA. The table has about 230,000 clones, roughly 82% seen once. The sequence was obtained from a woman aged 40 to 50 who had recovered from COVID-19. The chain has TRBV4-3 and TRBJ2-7, with 7 bases lining up with TRBD1. Specimen: peripheral blood. CDR3 protein: CASSQEAGTAYEQYF. The CDR3 bases are TGCGCCAGCAGCCAAGAGGCCGGGACAGCCTACGAGCAGTACTTC.